The clone carrying this TCR beta chain has more than one count but fewer than ten. As yet, its antigen is unknown. TCRdb reprocessed the 5' RACE reads with MiXCR, giving one entry per CDR3 protein. The sample records about 62,000 distinct CDR3 sequences, 3.5% to 4.5% being singletons. The data originate from a study of neurological immune-mediated disorders. Whole-study results and caveats: HTLV-1-associated myelopathy displayed the greatest TCR clonal expansion, and multiple sclerosis exhibited the smallest, lower than that of healthy controls. The absence of any CDR3 amino acid sequence shared by expanded clones across subjects suggests that repertoires were private in all groups.

The CDR3 covers 14 residues. Germline CDR1 SGHVS, CDR2 FQNEAQ. The V end was cut by 3 bases, the J end by 7 bases, with 16 bases between. Sequencing was done on a sample of PBMCs. This chain links TRBV7-8 with TRBJ2-7; D is undetermined. This TCR was recovered from a woman between 50 and 59 years old with multiple sclerosis. CDR3 coding DNA: TGTGCCAGCAGCTTTCTACCCTTCTCCCCAGAGCAGTACTTC. Amino acid sequence: CASSFLPFSPEQYF.